A single sample is the source of the 16 T cell receptor beta chains below, sequenced in a study of PD-1 blockade in classical Hodgkin lymphoma. Every patient relapsed after autologous stem cell transplantation, and brentuximab vedotin exposure varied. Profiling relied on immunoSEQ multiplex PCR, and the TCRdb table lists in-frame clones only, not all of them. In the table there are some 10,000 clones, about three quarters of which are singletons. This material consisted of peripheral blood mononuclear cells (PBMCs), taken at baseline. These receptors were taken from a human donor with classical Hodgkin lymphoma.

This clone has more than one count but fewer than ten. The V gene is TRBV19, the J gene TRBJ2-7, with D uncertain. The germline V gene encodes CDR1 LNHDA and CDR2 SQIVND (reference sequence). Trimming took 3 bases from V and 3 from J, leaving 9 bases between them. CDR3 size: 13 residues. CDR3: CASSMAVNYEQYF. Written as DNA, the CDR3 is TGTGCCAGTAGTATGGCGGTGAACTACGAGCAGTACTTC.

This sequence joins TRBV11-1 and TRBJ2-1, with D uncertain. The CDR3 is 14 residues long. Per the germline V gene, CDR1 is SGHAT and CDR2 is FQDESV (reference sequence). V was clipped by 0 bases and J by 5 bases, with 8 bases between them. CDR3: CASSLALQNNEQFF. The CDR3 bases are TGTGCCAGCAGCTTAGCGCTACAGAACAATGAGCAGTTCTTC.

The J gene is TRBJ2-3, the V gene TRBV4-2; D possibly corresponds to TRBD2 (6 bases). The V gene lost 2 bases and the J gene lost 2 bases, with 17 bases spanning the gap. Germline V lookup: CDR1 LGHNA, CDR2 YNFKEQ. The CDR3 sequence is 17 residues long. CDR3 in amino acids: CASSQTGSADYTDTQYF. CDR3 sequence (DNA): TGTGCCAGCAGCCAAACCGGGAGCGCGGATTACACAGATACGCAGTATTTT.

V usage is TRBV13 and J usage is TRBJ2-6; D ambiguous. Germline V gene lookup returns CDR1 PRHDT and CDR2 FYEKMQ (reference sequence). Deletions cut 6 bases from V and 1 base from J, with 7 bases between. This CDR3 is 14 amino acids long. Here the CDR3 DNA reads TGTGCCAGCAGTCAGGATTCTGGGGCCAACGTCCTGACTTTC. This gives the protein CASSQDSGANVLTF.

This clone ranks as medium-sized (0.01 to 0.1%). The chain is built from TRBV18 and TRBJ1-4; possible D gene TRBD1, 6 bases. With 1 base removed from V and 6 bases from J, the gap between germline ends came to 12 bases. This CDR3 has 15 residues. The germline V gene encodes CDR1 KGHSH and CDR2 LQKENI. The chain's CDR3 is CASSPRSGADEKLFF. CDR3 nucleotide sequence: TGTGCCAGCTCACCACGATCGGGGGCAGATGAAAAACTGTTTTTT. Looking up the rest from reference TRBV18 and TRBJ1-4 gives the full variable domain: NAGVMQNPRHLVRRRGQEARLRCSPMKGHSHVYWYRQLPEEGLKFMVYLQKENIIDESGMPKERFSAEFPKEGPSILRIQQVVRGDSAAYFCASSPRSGADEKLFFGSGTQLSVL.

A few counts support this clone. The chain combines TRBV10-3 with TRBJ1-1; weak D call: TRBD1 (6 bases). CDR1 is ENHRY, CDR2 SYGVKD, per germline. Trimming shortened V by 10 bases and J by 2 bases, and 11 bases separated the two germline ends. The CDR3 length is 12 residues. The CDR3 nucleotides read TGTGCCACCAGACAGGACAACACTGAAGCTTTCTTT. Its translation is CATRQDNTEAFF.

This clone is classed as medium-sized (0.01 to 0.1%). V and J are TRBV11-2 and TRBJ2-7; D remains ambiguous. V was trimmed by 11 bases and J by 0 bases, leaving 14 bases between them. CDR1 and CDR2 from the germline V gene are SGHAT and FQNNGV. The CDR3 length is 13 residues. This chain's CDR3 is CARDHGSSYEQYF. The CDR3 nucleotides read TGTGCCCGAGACCACGGGTCCTCCTACGAGCAGTACTTC.

The DNA for the CDR3 is TGTGCCAGCAGAACAGGGGGCTATGGCTACACCTTC. This sequence encodes CASRTGGYGYTF. This chain joins TRBV2 and TRBJ1-2; 8 bases line up with TRBD1. The CDR3 has 12 amino acids. Germline V gene lookup returns CDR1 SNHLY and CDR2 FYNNEI. Trimming at V came to 6 bases and at J to 4 bases, leaving 1 base not matched to a gene.

The chain combines TRBV7-9 with TRBJ2-4; perhaps TRBD2 as D (6 bases). The length of the CDR3 is 17 residues. The ends were cut back, 1 base at V and 2 bases at J, with 15 bases in the middle. CDR1 is SEHNR, CDR2 FQNEAQ, per germline (reference sequence). In nucleotides, the CDR3 is TGTGCCAGCAGCTTAGGCTCTTCTGGGGGGACCAAAAACATTCAGTACTTC. This gives the protein CASSLGSSGGTKNIQYF.

The chain employs TRBV6-1 and TRBJ1-3; tentative D call: TRBD1 (5 bases). Germline V gives CDR1 MNHNS, CDR2 SASEGT. This CDR3 spans 18 amino acids. With 1 base removed from V and 0 bases from J, the gap between germline ends came to 16 bases. The CDR3 reads CASSEVGGVPSSGNTIYF. The CDR3 nucleotides are TGTGCCAGCAGTGAAGTTGGGGGGGTCCCTTCCTCTGGAAACACCATATATTTT.

The chain couples TRBV18 to TRBJ2-6, with D tentatively TRBD1 (5 bases). Germline V lookup: CDR1 KGHSH, CDR2 LQKENI. This CDR3 is 17 amino acids long. The V end lost 1 base, the J end lost 2 bases, and 12 bases lay between the germline ends. CDR3 coding DNA: TGTGCCAGCTCACCACAAATCATCAGGGCTGGGGCCAACGTCCTGACTTTC. Amino acids: CASSPQIIRAGANVLTF. The entire variable domain, with the rest obtained from reference TRBV18 and TRBJ2-6, is as follows: NAGVMQNPRHLVRRRGQEARLRCSPMKGHSHVYWYRQLPEEGLKFMVYLQKENIIDESGMPKERFSAEFPKEGPSILRIQQVVRGDSAAYFCASSPQIIRAGANVLTFGAGSRLTVL.

V and J are TRBV5-8 and TRBJ2-4; 10 bases agree with TRBD2. This CDR3 has 16 residues. Germline values: CDR1 SGHTS, CDR2 YDEGEE. The V segment lost 1 base and the J segment 7 bases; nucleotides outside the gene matches: 8. In nucleotides, the CDR3 is TGTGCCAGCAGCTTGCTCCCTAGCGGGAGTAGTAACATTCAGTACTTC. Protein: CASSLLPSGSSNIQYF.

The chain links TRBV10-3 to TRBJ2-1; 9 positions match TRBD1. The CDR3 consists of 15 residues. The V and J ends lost 2 bases and 7 bases, in that order; junction bases with no gene match: 6. The germline V gene encodes CDR1 ENHRY and CDR2 SYGVKD. The DNA of the CDR3 is TGTGCCATCAGTGAGGGAGGGACAGGGTCGAATGAGCAGTTCTTC. It is translated as CAISEGGTGSNEQFF.

This sequence joins TRBV5-1 and TRBJ2-4; 15 nucleotides align to TRBD2. The CDR3 spans 19 residues. The germline V gene has CDR1 SGHRS and CDR2 YFSETQ. The V segment lost 4 bases and the J segment 4 bases; nucleotides outside the gene matches: 12. The CDR3 sequence: CASSANPGLAGGAKNIQYF. In DNA, the CDR3 is TGCGCCAGCAGCGCCAACCCGGGACTAGCGGGAGGCGCAAAAAACATTCAGTACTTC.

The V call is TRBV20-1, the J call TRBJ2-2; D is undetermined. The V gene lost 6 bases and the J gene lost 1 base, with 3 bases spanning the gap. The CDR3 covers 11 residues. Germline lookup yields CDR1 DFQATT and CDR2 SNEGSKA (reference sequence). The chain's CDR3 is CSAKNTGELFF. The CDR3 DNA reads TGCAGTGCAAAGAACACCGGGGAGCTGTTTTTT.

The V call is TRBV15, the J call TRBJ2-2, with D perhaps matching TRBD2 (6 bases). Deletions cut 3 bases from V and 3 bases from J, with 14 bases between. The length of the CDR3 is 16 residues. Germline V gene sequence: CDR1 LNHNV, CDR2 YYDKDF (reference sequence). For the CDR3, the DNA is TGTGCCACCAGCAGCGCAAAACAGCGGGACACCGGGGAGCTGTTTTTT. Amino acids: CATSSAKQRDTGELFF.